This T cell receptor (beta chain) originates from a study of blood T cell repertoires in COVID-19. Study overall: There were acute and convalescent COVID-19 samples, and they came from the United States, Italy and Spain. The analysed material was cDNA or gDNA that came from T cells, B-cell-depleted T cells, or PBMCs.

The authors' processing: Counts of nucleated cells, estimated from reference gene primer amplification, were obtained. Produced via immunoSEQ multiplex PCR; TCRdb's table is partial and in-frame only. Clonal size and the V and J genes are those of that table, whereas D and trimming came from the DNA. This sample has about 220,000 clones; around 81% occur once, and the top ten carry about 2.4%. The sample holds one count of this clone. The specimen sequenced was peripheral blood. The TCR sequence derives from an older woman with acute or convalescent COVID-19.

The CDR3 protein is CASSLSGEETQYF. The CDR3 DNA is TGCGCCAGCAGCCTGTCCGGGGAGGAGACCCAGTACTTC. This rearrangement joins TRBV5-1 to TRBJ2-5; the D gene is possibly TRBD2 (5 bases). The CDR3 length is 13 residues. The V and J ends lost 4 bases and 5 bases respectively, with 12 bases between them. CDR1 SGHRS and CDR2 YFSETQ come from the germline V gene.